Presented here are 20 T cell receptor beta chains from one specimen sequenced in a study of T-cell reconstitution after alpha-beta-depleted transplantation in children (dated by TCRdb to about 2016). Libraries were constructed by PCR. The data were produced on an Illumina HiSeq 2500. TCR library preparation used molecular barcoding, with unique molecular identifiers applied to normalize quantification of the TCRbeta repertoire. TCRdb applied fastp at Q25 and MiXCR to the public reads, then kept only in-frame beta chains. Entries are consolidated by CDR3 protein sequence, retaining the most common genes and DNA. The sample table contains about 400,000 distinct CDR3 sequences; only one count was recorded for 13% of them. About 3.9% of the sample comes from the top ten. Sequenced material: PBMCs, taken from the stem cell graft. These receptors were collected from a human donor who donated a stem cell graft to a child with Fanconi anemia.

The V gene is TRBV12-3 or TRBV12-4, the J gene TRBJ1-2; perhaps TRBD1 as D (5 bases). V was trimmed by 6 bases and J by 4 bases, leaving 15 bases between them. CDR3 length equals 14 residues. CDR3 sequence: CASRLGGYSYGYTF. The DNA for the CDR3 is TGTGCCAGCAGATTGGGGGGGTACAGCTATGGCTACACCTTC.

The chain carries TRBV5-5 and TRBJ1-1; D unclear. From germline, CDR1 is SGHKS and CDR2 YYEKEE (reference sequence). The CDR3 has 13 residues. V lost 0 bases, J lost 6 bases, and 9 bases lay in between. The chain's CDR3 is CASSLESYSEAFF. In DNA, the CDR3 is TGTGCCAGCAGCTTGGAGAGCTACTCTGAAGCTTTCTTT.

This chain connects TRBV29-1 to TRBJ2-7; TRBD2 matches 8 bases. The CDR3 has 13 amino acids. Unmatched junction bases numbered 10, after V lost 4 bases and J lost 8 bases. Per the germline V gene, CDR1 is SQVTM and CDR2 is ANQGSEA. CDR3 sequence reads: CSVAGGGRVQQYF. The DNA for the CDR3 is TGCAGCGTTGCGGGCGGGGGGCGCGTACAGCAGTACTTC.

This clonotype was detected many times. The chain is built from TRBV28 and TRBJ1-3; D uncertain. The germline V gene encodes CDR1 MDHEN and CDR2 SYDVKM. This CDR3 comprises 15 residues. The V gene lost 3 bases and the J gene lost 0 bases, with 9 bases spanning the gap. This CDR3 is CASSLRPHSGNTIYF. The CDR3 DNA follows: TGTGCCAGCAGTTTGAGGCCGCACTCTGGAAACACCATATATTTT.

CDR3 DNA: TGTGCCAGCAGGAAGGGACAGGGGGCCAGTGGCTACACCTTC. Translation gives CASRKGQGASGYTF. This sequence joins TRBV12-3 or TRBV12-4 and TRBJ1-2; 12 nucleotides agree with TRBD1. The CDR3 extends over 14 amino acids. Trimming at V came to 6 bases and at J to 7 bases, leaving 6 bases not matched to a gene.

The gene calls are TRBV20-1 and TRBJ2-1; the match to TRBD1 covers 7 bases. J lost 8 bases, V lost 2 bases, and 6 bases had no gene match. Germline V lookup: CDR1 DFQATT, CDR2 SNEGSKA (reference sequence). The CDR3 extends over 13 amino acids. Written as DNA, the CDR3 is TGCAGTGCTAGAAGGGGACAGCAGGATGAGCAGTTCTTC. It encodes CSARRGQQDEQFF.

In nucleotides, the CDR3 is TGTGCCAGCAGTCGCCTTGGGGCGGGGGCCTACAATGAGCAGTTCTTC. Amino acid sequence: CASSRLGAGAYNEQFF. The chain uses TRBV12-3 or TRBV12-4 and TRBJ2-1; TRBD2 aligns across 7 bases. The ends lost 5 bases at V and 2 bases at J; junction bases unmatched: 9. The CDR3 spans 16 residues.

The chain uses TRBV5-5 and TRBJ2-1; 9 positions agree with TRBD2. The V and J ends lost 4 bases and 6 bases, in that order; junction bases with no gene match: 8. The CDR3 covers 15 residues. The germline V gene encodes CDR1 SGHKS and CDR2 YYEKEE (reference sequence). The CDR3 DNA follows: TGTGCCAGCAGCGAGAGCGGGGGGCCCTCCAATGAGCAGTTCTTC. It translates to CASSESGGPSNEQFF.

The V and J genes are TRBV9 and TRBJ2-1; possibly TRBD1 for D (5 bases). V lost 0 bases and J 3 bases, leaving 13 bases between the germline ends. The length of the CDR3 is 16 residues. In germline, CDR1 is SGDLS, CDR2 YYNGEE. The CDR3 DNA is TGTGCCAGCAGCGTAGGGTCTCAGGGAAGCTACAATGAGCAGTTCTTC. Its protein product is CASSVGSQGSYNEQFF.

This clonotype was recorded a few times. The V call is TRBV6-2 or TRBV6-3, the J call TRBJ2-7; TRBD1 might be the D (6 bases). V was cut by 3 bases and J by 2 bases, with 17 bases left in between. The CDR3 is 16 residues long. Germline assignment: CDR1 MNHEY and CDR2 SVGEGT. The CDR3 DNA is TGTGCCAGCAGTTATCCCATTTGGGACATCCCCTACGAGCAGTACTTC. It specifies CASSYPIWDIPYEQYF.

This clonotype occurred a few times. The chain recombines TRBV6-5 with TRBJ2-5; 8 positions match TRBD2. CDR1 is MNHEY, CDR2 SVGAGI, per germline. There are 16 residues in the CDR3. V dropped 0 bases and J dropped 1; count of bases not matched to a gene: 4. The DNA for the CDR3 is TGTGCCAGCAGTTACTCGCCCAGCGGGGGCCAAGAGACCCAGTACTTC. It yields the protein CASSYSPSGGQETQYF.

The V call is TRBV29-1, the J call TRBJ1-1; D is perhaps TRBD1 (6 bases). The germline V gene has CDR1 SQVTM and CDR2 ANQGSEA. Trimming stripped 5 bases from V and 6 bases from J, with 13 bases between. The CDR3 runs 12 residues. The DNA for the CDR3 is TGCAGCGTTATGGTGGGGGCCGCTGAAGCTTTCTTT. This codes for CSVMVGAAEAFF.

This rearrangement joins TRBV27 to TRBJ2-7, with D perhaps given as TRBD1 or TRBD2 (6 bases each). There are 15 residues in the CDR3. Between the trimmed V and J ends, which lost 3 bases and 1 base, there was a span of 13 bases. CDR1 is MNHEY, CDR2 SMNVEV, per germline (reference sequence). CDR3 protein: CASSLRGEGSYEQYV. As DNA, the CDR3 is TGTGCCAGCAGTTTGAGGGGGGAAGGTTCCTACGAGCAGTACGTC.

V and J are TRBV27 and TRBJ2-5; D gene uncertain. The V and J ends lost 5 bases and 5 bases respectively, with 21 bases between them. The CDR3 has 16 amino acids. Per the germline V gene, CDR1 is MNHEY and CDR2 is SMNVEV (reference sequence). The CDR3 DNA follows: TGTGCCAGCAGTGTAAGGGCGGACCTTCGAAAGGAGACCCAGTACTTC. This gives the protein CASSVRADLRKETQYF.

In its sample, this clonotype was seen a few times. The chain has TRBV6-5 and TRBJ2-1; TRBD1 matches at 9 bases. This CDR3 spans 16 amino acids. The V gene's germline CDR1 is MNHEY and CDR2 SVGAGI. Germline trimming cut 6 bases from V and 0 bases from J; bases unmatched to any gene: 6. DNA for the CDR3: TGTGCCAGCAGGCTACAGGGGGCGAGCTCCTACAATGAGCAGTTCTTC. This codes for CASRLQGASSYNEQFF.

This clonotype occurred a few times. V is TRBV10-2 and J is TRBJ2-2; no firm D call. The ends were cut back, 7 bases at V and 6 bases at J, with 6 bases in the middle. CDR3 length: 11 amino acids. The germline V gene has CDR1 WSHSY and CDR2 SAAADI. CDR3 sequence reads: CASTRAGELFF. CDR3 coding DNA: TGCGCCAGCACTAGAGCCGGGGAGCTGTTTTTT.

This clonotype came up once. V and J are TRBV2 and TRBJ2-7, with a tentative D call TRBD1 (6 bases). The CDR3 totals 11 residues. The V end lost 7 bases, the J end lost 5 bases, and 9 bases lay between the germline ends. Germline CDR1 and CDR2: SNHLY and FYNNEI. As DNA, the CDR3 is TGTGCCAGCAATAACAGGGACGAGCAGTACTTC. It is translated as CASNNRDEQYF.

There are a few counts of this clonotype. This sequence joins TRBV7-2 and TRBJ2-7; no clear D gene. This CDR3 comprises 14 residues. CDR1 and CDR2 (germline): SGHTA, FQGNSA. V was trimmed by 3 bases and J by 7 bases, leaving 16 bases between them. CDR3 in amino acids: CASSFDRDRLEQYF. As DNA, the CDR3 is TGTGCCAGCAGCTTTGACCGAGACCGATTGGAGCAGTACTTC. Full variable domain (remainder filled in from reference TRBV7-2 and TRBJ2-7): GAGVSQSPSNKVTEKGKDVELRCDPISGHTALYWYRQSLGQGLEFLIYFQGNSAPDKSGLPSDRFSAERTGGSVSTLTIQRTQQEDSAVYLCASSFDRDRLEQYFGPGTRLTVT.

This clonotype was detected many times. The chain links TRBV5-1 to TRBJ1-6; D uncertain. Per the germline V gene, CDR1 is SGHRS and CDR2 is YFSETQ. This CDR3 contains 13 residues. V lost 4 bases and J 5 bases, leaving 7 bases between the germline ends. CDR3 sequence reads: CASSDVNNSPLHF. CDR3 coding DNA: TGCGCCAGCAGCGACGTTAATAATTCACCCCTCCACTTT.

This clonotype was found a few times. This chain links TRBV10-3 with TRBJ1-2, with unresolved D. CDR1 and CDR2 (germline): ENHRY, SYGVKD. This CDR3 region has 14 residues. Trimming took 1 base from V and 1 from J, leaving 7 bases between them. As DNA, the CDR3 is TGTGCCATCAGTGAGTTGGGAGATAACTATGGCTACACCTTC. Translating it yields CAISELGDNYGYTF.